Following are 10 T cell receptor beta chains from one sample sequenced in a study of blood T cell repertoires in COVID-19. Sequencing used immunoSEQ multiplex PCR; TCRdb keeps in-frame clones, though not all of them. The table includes over 20,000 clones, 90% to 95% detected once. Sample: peripheral blood. The receptors originated from a human donor in a cohort sampled during active COVID-19.

V usage is TRBV27 and J usage is TRBJ1-2; 7 positions agree with TRBD1. V gave up 6 bases and J gave up 4 bases; unmatched junction bases: 11. Germline V gene lookup returns CDR1 MNHEY and CDR2 SMNVEV (reference sequence). This CDR3 is 15 amino acids long. DNA for the CDR3: TGTGCCAGCAGAGAGGACAAGGGGGCGGGCTATGGCTACACCTTC. Its protein product is CASREDKGAGYGYTF.

There are a few counts of this clone. The chain uses TRBV11-2 and TRBJ2-1; 7 positions agree with TRBD2. The CDR3 is made up of 14 amino acids. CDR1 SGHAT and CDR2 FQNNGV come from the germline V gene. The trim removed 1 base at V and 12 bases at J, leaving 9 bases unmatched. This CDR3 is CASSLGGLIKGQFF. Here the CDR3 DNA reads TGTGCCAGCAGCTTAGGGGGACTAATCAAAGGGCAGTTCTTC.

In this sample, this clone turned up once. V usage is TRBV7-2 and J usage is TRBJ2-7, with D possibly being TRBD2 (8 bases). Trimming removed 5 bases from V and 6 bases from J, with 20 bases in between. CDR3 length: 15 amino acids. Germline V gene data show CDR1 as SGHTA and CDR2 as FQGNSA. The CDR3 spells CASSPQGGGGSEQYF. The CDR3 DNA reads TGTGCCAGCAGCCCCCAGGGGGGCGGGGGGTCCGAGCAGTACTTC.

The chain employs TRBV5-6 and TRBJ1-2; D unresolved. The CDR3 length is 13 residues. CDR1 is SGHDT, CDR2 YYEEEE, per germline. The V gene lost 1 base and the J gene lost 8 bases, with 12 bases spanning the gap. CDR3 sequence (DNA): TGTGCCAGCAGCTTGTACAGAGGAGGAGGCTACACCTTC. This gives the protein CASSLYRGGGYTF.

The J gene is TRBJ1-3, the V gene TRBV9; D not certain. Germline CDR1 and CDR2: SGDLS and YYNGEE. The CDR3 has 15 amino acids. V lost 0 bases, J lost 4 bases, and 11 bases lay in between. The CDR3 sequence: CASSVATGSGNTIYF. CDR3 nucleotide sequence: TGTGCCAGCAGCGTAGCTACGGGTTCCGGAAACACCATATATTTT.

J is TRBJ1-3 and V is TRBV5-1; perhaps TRBD1 as D (6 bases). Germline V lookup: CDR1 SGHRS, CDR2 YFSETQ. The CDR3 spans 15 residues. V was clipped by 6 bases and J by 4 bases, with 17 bases between them. The DNA for the CDR3 is TGCGCCAGCACTACCGCGGGGGCGAACGGAAACACCATATATTTT. This encodes CASTTAGANGNTIYF.

V usage is TRBV6-6 and J usage is TRBJ2-7, with 15 nucleotides matching TRBD2. Germline V lookup: CDR1 MNHNY, CDR2 SVGAGI (reference sequence). Trimming at V came to 5 bases and at J to 1 base, leaving 6 bases not matched to a gene. The CDR3 runs 17 residues. This CDR3 reads CASSPGTSGGRSYEQYF. CDR3 DNA sequence: TGTGCCAGCAGTCCCGGGACTAGCGGGGGGCGATCCTACGAGCAGTACTTC.

CDR3 sequence reads: CASSSQIYAGELFF. The CDR3 DNA reads TGTGCCAGCAGCTCGCAGATTTATGCCGGGGAGCTGTTTTTT. This chain links TRBV3-1 (or the pseudogene TRBV3-2) with TRBJ2-2; no reliable D call. V lost 5 bases, J lost 6 bases, and 13 bases lay in between. Looked up from germline, CDR1 is LGHDT and CDR2 is YNNKEL (reference sequence). CDR3 length: 14 amino acids.

The chain combines TRBV5-1 with TRBJ2-5, with D possibly matching TRBD2 (6 bases). The germline V gene encodes CDR1 SGHRS and CDR2 YFSETQ. The V end was cut by 4 bases, the J end by 5 bases, with 24 bases between. The CDR3 is made up of 17 amino acids. The CDR3, as DNA: TGCGCCAGCAGCACCCCGGGCCGACCACCCCGGGGGGAGACCCAGTACTTC. This codes for CASSTPGRPPRGETQYF.

The V and J genes are TRBV2 and TRBJ2-7, with no clear D. This CDR3 is built from 11 residues. Between the trimmed V and J ends, which lost 1 base and 9 bases, there was a span of 7 bases. Germline CDR1 is SNHLY and CDR2 is FYNNEI. The CDR3 reads CASSEGRLQYF. For the CDR3, the DNA is TGTGCCAGCAGTGAAGGGCGACTGCAGTACTTC.